This TCR beta chain is from a study of blood T cell repertoires in COVID-19. Assay: immunoSEQ multiplex PCR; the TCRdb copy retains only in-frame clones and omits some. This repertoire shows roughly 250,000 clones, about 85% found once; its top ten account for 5.5% to 7.5%. The V segment lost 0 bases and the J segment 1 base; nucleotides outside the gene matches: 6. The CDR3 contains 17 residues. Germline V gene sequence: CDR1 SEHNR, CDR2 FQNEAQ (reference sequence). Input material: peripheral blood. The sequence came from a woman aged 60 to 75 with active or convalescent COVID-19. V gene TRBV7-9 combines with J gene TRBJ2-3; 8 bases are a match to TRBD2. CDR3 in amino acids: CASSLARIAGRTDTQYF. The DNA of the CDR3 is TGTGCCAGCAGCTTAGCGAGGATAGCGGGGCGCACAGATACGCAGTATTTT.